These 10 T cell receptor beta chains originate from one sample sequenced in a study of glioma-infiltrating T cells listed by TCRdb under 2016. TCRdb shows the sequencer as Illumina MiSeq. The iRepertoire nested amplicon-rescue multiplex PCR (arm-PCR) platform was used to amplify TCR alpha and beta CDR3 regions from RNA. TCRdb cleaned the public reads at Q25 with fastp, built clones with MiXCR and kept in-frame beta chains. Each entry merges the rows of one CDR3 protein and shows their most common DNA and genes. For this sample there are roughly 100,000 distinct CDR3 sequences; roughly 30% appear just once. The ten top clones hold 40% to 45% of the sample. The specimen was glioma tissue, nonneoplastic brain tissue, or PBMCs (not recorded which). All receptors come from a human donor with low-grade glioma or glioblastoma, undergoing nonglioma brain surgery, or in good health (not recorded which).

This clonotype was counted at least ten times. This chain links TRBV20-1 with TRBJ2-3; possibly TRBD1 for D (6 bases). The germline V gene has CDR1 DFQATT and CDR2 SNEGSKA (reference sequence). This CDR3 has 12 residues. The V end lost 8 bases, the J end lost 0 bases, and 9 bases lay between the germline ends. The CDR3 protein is CSRDTSTDTQYF. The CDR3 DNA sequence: TGCAGTAGGGACACAAGCACAGATACGCAGTATTTT.

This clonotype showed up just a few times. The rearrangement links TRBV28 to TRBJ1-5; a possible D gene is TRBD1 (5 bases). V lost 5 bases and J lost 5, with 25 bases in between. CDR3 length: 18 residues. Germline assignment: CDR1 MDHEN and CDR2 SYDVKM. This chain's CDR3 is CASSPPGRQALEYQPQHF. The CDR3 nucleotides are TGTGCCAGCAGTCCCCCGGGGCGGCAGGCCCTCGAGTATCAGCCCCAGCATTTT.

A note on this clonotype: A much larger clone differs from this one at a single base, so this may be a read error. CDR3 sequence reads: CASRQLSYSEQFF. CDR3 sequence (DNA): TGTGCCAGCCGACAGCTCTCCTACAGTGAGCAGTTCTTC. The gene calls are TRBV6-1 and TRBJ2-1; D might be TRBD1 (5 bases). The germline CDR1 and CDR2 sequences are MNHNS and SASEGT. This CDR3 region has 13 residues.

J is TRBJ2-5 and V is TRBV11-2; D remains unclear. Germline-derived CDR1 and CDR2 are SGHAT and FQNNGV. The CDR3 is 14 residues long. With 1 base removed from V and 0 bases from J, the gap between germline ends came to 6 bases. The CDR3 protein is CASSLGSYQETQYF. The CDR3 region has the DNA TGTGCCAGCAGCTTAGGATCGTACCAAGAGACCCAGTACTTC. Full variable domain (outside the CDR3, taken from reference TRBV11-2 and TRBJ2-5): EAGVAQSPRYKIIEKRQSVAFWCNPISGHATLYWYQQILGQGPKLLIQFQNNGVVDDSQLPKDRFSAERLKGVDSTLKIQPAKLEDSAVYLCASSLGSYQETQYFGPGTRLLVL.

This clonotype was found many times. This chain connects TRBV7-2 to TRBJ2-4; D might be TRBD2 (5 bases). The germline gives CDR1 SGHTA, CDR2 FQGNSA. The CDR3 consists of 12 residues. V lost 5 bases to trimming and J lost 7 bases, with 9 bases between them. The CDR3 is CASSIPGNIQYF. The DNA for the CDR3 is TGTGCCAGCAGCATCCCGGGGAACATTCAGTACTTC.

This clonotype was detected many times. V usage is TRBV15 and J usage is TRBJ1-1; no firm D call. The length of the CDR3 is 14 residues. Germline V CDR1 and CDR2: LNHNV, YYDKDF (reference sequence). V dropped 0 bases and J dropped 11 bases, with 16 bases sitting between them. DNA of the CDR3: TGTGCCACCAGCAGAGATTCCCCGAGATTAGGCGCTTTCTTT. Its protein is CATSRDSPRLGAFF.

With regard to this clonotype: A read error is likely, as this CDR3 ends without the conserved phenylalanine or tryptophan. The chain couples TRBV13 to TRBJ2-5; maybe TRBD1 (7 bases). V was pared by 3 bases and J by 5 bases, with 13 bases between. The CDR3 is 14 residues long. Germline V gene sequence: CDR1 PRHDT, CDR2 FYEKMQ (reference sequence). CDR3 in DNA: TGTGCCAGCAGCTTCCCTCAGGGGGGTGAGACCCAGTACTCC. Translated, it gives CASSFPQGGETQYS.

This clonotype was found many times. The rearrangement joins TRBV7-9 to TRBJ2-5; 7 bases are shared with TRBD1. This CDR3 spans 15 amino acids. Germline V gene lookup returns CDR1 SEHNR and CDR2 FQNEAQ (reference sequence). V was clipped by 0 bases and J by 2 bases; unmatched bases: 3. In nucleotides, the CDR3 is TGTGCCAGCAGCTTAGCCCGGACAGGTCAAGAGACCCAGTACTTC. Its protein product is CASSLARTGQETQYF. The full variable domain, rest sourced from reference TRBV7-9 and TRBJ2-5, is DTGVSQNPRHKITKRGQNVTFRCDPISEHNRLYWYRQTLGQGPEFLTYFQNEAQLEKSRLLSDRFSAERPKGSFSTLEIQRTEQGDSAMYLCASSLARTGQETQYFGPGTRLLVL.

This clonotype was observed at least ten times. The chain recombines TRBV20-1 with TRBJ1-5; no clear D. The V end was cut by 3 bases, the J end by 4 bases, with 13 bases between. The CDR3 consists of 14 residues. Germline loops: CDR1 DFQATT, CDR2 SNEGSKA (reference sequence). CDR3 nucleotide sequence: TGCAGTGCTAGGAGCGGCACGGGGAATCAGCCCCAGCATTTT. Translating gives CSARSGTGNQPQHF.

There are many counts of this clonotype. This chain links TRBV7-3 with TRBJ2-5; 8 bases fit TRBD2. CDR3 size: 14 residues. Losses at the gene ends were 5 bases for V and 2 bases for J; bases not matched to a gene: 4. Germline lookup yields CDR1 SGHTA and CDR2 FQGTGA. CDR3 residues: CASSQRGGQETQYF. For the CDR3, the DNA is TGTGCCAGCAGCCAACGCGGGGGGCAAGAGACCCAGTACTTC.